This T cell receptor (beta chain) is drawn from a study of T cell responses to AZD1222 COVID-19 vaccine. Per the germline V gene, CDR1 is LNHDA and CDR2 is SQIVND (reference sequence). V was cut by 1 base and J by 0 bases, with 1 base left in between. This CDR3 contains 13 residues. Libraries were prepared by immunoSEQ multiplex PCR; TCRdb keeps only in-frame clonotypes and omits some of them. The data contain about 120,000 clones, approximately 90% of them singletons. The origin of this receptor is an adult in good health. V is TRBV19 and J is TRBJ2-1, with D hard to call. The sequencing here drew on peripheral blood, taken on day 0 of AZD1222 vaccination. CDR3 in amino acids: CASSIGSYNEQFF. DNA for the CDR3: TGTGCCAGTAGTATAGGCTCCTACAATGAGCAGTTCTTC.